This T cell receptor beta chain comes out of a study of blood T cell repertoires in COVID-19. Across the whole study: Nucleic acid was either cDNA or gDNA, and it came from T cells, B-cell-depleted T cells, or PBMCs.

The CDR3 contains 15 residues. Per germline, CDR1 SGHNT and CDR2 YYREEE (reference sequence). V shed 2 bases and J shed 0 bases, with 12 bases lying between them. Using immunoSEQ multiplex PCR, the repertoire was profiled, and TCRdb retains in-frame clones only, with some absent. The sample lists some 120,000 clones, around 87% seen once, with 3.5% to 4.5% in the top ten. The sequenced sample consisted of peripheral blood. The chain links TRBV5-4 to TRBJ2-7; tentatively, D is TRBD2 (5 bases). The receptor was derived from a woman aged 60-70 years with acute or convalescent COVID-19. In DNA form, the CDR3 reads TGTGCCAGCAGCTTTTCTACTAGAAGCTCCTACGAGCAGTACTTC. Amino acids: CASSFSTRSSYEQYF.